These 13 T cell receptor beta chains were all obtained from the same sample, sequenced in a study of blood T cell repertoires in COVID-19. TCRdb keeps only in-frame clones here, not all; method: immunoSEQ multiplex PCR. Among around 250,000 clones listed, over 75% were seen once. The sequenced sample was PBMCs or T cells enriched from blood (not recorded which). These receptors were obtained from a woman in her 50s who had recovered from COVID-19.

This chain connects TRBV28 to TRBJ1-2; D ambiguous. Germline loops: CDR1 MDHEN, CDR2 SYDVKM. The ends were cut back, 6 bases at V and 8 bases at J, with 13 bases in the middle. This CDR3 has 12 amino acids. The CDR3: CASRNERWGYTF. For the CDR3, the DNA is TGTGCCAGCAGGAATGAGAGGTGGGGCTACACCTTC.

The V gene is TRBV24-1, the J gene TRBJ1-2; D unclear. From germline, CDR1 is KGHDR and CDR2 SFDVKD. Trimming removed 4 bases from V and 1 base from J, with 15 bases in between. The CDR3 is 16 residues long. The CDR3 reads CATSETGFGDNYGYTF. In DNA, the CDR3 is TGTGCCACCAGTGAAACCGGATTCGGGGATAACTATGGCTACACCTTC.

The chain combines TRBV27 with TRBJ1-2, with 7 bases lining up with TRBD1. The CDR3 runs to 15 residues. The trim removed 0 bases at V and 6 bases at J, leaving 7 bases unmatched. Germline V gene lookup returns CDR1 MNHEY and CDR2 SMNVEV (reference sequence). CDR3: CASSLSGTVANGYTF. The CDR3 nucleotides are TGTGCCAGCAGTTTATCGGGGACAGTGGCGAATGGCTACACCTTC.

CDR3 in amino acids: CASSIESSYNEQFF. The CDR3 nucleotides read TGTGCCAGTAGTATAGAGAGCTCCTACAATGAGCAGTTCTTC. The chain employs TRBV19 and TRBJ2-1; D not resolved. Germline V gives CDR1 LNHDA, CDR2 SQIVND (reference sequence). CDR3 size: 14 residues. V lost 0 bases and J lost 0, with 3 bases in between.

V is TRBV7-6 and J is TRBJ2-1; the D gene is possibly TRBD1 (5 bases). The CDR3 is 15 amino acids. The germline gives CDR1 SGHVS, CDR2 FNYEAQ. V lost 0 bases and J lost 7, with 13 bases in between. The CDR3 spells CASSLAGHTLNEQFF. CDR3 coding DNA: TGTGCCAGCAGCTTAGCCGGACATACCCTAAATGAGCAGTTCTTC.

Only one count was recorded for this clone. The genes are TRBV7-6 and TRBJ2-1, with D perhaps TRBD1 (7 bases). The V gene lost 3 bases and the J gene lost 8 bases, with 20 bases spanning the gap. The length of the CDR3 is 16 residues. Germline V lookup: CDR1 SGHVS, CDR2 FNYEAQ. The chain's CDR3 is CASSLSLSGGLDEQFF. CDR3 DNA: TGTGCCAGCAGCTTGAGTCTGTCAGGGGGGCTGGATGAGCAGTTCTTC.

The chain is built from TRBV6-5 and TRBJ2-7; maybe TRBD1 (5 bases). There are 13 residues in the CDR3. Between the trimmed V and J ends, which lost 7 bases and 7 bases, there was a span of 17 bases. Germline CDR1 and CDR2: MNHEY and SVGAGI. CDR3 coding DNA: TGTGCCAGCACCAACGCAGGGTCGGGTGAGCAGTACTTC. It specifies CASTNAGSGEQYF.

This chain links TRBV5-6 with TRBJ1-4; D is undetermined. V dropped 4 bases and J dropped 0 bases, with 4 bases sitting between them. The CDR3 extends over 13 amino acids. CDR1 and CDR2 (germline): SGHDT, YYEEEE. The CDR3: CASSLPTNEKLFF. The CDR3 DNA is TGTGCCAGCAGCCTTCCAACTAATGAAAAACTGTTTTTT.

The rearrangement links TRBV5-1 to TRBJ2-3; unclear D gene. From germline, CDR1 is SGHRS and CDR2 YFSETQ. This CDR3 comprises 14 residues. Deletions cut 5 bases from V and 3 bases from J, with 13 bases between. The CDR3 DNA reads as TGCGCCAGCAGACCGCTAGACCGAACAGATACGCAGTATTTT. Its translation is CASRPLDRTDTQYF.

The chain links TRBV6-5 to TRBJ1-1; TRBD1 might be the D (5 bases). This CDR3 is 15 amino acids long. The germline V and J ends were trimmed by 3 bases and 7 bases, with 18 bases remaining between them. Germline assignment: CDR1 MNHEY and CDR2 SVGAGI. This chain's CDR3 is CASSYWSGYGGEAFF. The DNA of the CDR3 is TGTGCCAGCAGTTATTGGTCAGGGTATGGCGGTGAAGCTTTCTTT.

This sequence joins TRBV7-2 and TRBJ1-6; 8 bases fit TRBD1. The trim removed 4 bases at V and 7 bases at J, leaving 12 bases unmatched. Germline loops: CDR1 SGHTA, CDR2 FQGNSA. The CDR3 is 17 amino acids. As DNA, the CDR3 is TGTGCCAGCAGCTCTAACCTATTCCGGGACAGGAATTCACCCCTCCACTTT. The encoded protein is CASSSNLFRDRNSPLHF.

The V gene is TRBV29-1, the J gene TRBJ1-2; unclear D gene. Germline V gene data show CDR1 as SQVTM and CDR2 as ANQGSEA. Trimming stripped 5 bases from V and 2 bases from J, with 9 bases between. This CDR3 spans 12 amino acids. The CDR3 is CSVKTRNYGYTF. CDR3 DNA sequence: TGCAGCGTTAAGACAAGGAACTATGGCTACACCTTC.

V and J are TRBV2 and TRBJ2-7, with 7 positions matching TRBD1. This CDR3 has 15 amino acids. The ends lost 3 bases at V and 4 bases at J; junction bases unmatched: 9. Per the germline V gene, CDR1 is SNHLY and CDR2 is FYNNEI. Here the CDR3 reads CASSDDRDKIYEQYF. The CDR3 DNA is TGTGCCAGCAGTGACGACAGGGATAAAATTTACGAGCAGTACTTC.